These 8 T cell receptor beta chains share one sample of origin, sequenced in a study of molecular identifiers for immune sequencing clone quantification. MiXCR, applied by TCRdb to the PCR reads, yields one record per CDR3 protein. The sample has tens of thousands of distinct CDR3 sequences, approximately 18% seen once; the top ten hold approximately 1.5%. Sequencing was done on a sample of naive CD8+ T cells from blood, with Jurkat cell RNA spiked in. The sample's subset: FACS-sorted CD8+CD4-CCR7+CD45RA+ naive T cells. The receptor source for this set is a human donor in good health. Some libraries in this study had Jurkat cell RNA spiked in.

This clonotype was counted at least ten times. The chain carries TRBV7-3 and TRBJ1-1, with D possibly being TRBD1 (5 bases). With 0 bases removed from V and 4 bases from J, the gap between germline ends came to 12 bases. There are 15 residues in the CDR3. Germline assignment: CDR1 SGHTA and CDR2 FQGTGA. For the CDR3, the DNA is TGTGCCAGCAGCTTAACGGGGTCCGGGGGCACTGAAGCTTTCTTT. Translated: CASSLTGSGGTEAFF.

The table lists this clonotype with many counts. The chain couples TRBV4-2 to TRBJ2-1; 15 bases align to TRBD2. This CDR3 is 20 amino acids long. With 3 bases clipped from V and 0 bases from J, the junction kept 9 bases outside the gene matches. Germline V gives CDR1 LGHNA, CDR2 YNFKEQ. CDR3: CASSHRGLAGGDSSYNEQFF. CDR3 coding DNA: TGTGCCAGCAGCCACCGAGGACTAGCGGGGGGGGACAGCTCCTACAATGAGCAGTTCTTC.

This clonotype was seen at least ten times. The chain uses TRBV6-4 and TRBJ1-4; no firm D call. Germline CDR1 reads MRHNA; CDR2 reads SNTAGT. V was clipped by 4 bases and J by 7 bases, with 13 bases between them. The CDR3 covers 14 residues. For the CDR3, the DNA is TGTGCCAGCAGTGGCTGCACCGGAGTTGAAAAACTGTTTTTT. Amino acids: CASSGCTGVEKLFF.

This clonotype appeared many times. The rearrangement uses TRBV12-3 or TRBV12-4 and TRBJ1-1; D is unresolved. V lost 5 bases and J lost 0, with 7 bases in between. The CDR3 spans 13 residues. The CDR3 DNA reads TGTGCCAGCAGTCCAACTATGAACACTGAAGCTTTCTTT. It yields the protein CASSPTMNTEAFF.

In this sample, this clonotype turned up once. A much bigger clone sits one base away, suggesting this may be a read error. The chain's CDR3 is CASSNRKSGRASF. In nucleotides, the CDR3 is TGTGCCAGCAGCAATCGAAAATCCGGCCGCGCTTCCTTT. The V gene is TRBV21-1, the J gene TRBJ1-1. TRBV21-1 represents a pseudogene. The CDR3 is 13 residues long.

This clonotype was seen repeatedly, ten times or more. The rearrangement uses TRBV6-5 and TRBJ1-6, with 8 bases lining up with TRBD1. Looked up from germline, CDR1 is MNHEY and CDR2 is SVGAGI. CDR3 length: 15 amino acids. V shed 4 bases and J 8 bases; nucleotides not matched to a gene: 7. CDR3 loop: CASSLNGQGYSPLHF. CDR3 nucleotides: TGTGCCAGCAGTTTAAATGGACAGGGTTATTCACCCCTCCACTTT.

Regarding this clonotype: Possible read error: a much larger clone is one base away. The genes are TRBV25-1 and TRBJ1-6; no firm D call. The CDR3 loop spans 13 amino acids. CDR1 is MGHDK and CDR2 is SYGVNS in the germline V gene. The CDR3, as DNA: TGTGCCAGCTCAGACGGTAATAATCCACCCCTCCACTTT. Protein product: CASSDGNNPPLHF. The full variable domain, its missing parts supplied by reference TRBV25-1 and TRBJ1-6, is EADIYQTPRYLVIGTGKKITLECSQTMGHDKMYWYQQDPGMELHLIHYSYGVNSTEKGDLSSESTVSRIRTEHFPLTLESARPSHTSQYLCASSDGNNPPLHFGNGTRLTVT.

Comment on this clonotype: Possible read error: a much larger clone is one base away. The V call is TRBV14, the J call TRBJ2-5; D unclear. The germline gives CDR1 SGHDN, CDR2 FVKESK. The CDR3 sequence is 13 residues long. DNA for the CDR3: TGTGACAGCAGCCCGCTGAATTCAGAGACCCAGTACTTC. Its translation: CDSSPLNSETQYF.